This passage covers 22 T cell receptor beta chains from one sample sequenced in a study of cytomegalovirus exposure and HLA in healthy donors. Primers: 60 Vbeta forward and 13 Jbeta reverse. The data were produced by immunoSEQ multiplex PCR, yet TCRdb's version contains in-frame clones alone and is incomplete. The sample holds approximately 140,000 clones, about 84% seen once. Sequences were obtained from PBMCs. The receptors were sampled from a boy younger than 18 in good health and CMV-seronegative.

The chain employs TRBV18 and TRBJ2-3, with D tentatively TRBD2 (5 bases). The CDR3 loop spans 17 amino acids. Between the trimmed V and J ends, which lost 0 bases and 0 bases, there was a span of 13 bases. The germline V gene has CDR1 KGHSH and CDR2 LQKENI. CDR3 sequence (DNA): TGTGCCAGCTCACCACCTCTAGCTATGACAAGCACAGATACGCAGTATTTT. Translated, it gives CASSPPLAMTSTDTQYF.

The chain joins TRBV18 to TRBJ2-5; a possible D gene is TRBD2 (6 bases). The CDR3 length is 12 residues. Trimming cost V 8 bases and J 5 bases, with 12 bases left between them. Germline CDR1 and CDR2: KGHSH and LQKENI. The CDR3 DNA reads TGTGCCAGCGCCGGGAGCAGGGAGACCCAGTACTTC. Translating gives CASAGSRETQYF.

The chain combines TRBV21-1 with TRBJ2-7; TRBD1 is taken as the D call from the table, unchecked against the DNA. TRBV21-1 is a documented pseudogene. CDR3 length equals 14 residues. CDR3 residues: CASSTGTAAYEQYF. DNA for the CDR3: TGTGCCAGCAGTACCGGGACAGCCGCCTACGAGCAGTACTTC.

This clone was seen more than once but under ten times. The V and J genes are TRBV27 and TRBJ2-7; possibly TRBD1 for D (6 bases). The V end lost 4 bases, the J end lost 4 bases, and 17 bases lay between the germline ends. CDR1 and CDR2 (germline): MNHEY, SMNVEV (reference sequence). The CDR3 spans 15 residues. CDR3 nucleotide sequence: TGTGCCAGCAGTTCAACCCTCGGACAGTTATACGAGCAGTACTTC. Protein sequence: CASSSTLGQLYEQYF.

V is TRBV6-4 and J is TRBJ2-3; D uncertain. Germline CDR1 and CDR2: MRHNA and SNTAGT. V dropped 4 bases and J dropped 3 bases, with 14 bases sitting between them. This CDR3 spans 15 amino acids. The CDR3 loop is CASSVSAGSTDTQYF. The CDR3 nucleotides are TGTGCCAGCAGTGTAAGTGCAGGTTCGACAGATACGCAGTATTTT.

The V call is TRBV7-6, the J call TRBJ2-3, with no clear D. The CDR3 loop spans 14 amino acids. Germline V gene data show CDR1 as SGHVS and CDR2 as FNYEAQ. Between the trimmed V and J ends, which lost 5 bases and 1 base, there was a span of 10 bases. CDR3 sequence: CASSRSLGTDTQYF. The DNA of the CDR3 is TGTGCCAGCAGCCGGAGCTTAGGCACAGATACGCAGTATTTT.

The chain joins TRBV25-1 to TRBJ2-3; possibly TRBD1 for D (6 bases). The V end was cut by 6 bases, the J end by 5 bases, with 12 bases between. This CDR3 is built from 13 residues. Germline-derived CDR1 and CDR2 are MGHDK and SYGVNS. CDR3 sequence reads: CASSARGGDTQYF. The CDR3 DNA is TGTGCCAGCAGCGCCCGAGGGGGAGATACGCAGTATTTT.

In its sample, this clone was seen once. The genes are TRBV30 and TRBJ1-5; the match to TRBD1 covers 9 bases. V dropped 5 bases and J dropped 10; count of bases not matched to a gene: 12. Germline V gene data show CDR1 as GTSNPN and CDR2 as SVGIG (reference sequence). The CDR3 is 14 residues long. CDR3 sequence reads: CAWGIQGQGVPQHF. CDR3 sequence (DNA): TGTGCCTGGGGAATCCAGGGACAGGGAGTTCCCCAGCATTTT.

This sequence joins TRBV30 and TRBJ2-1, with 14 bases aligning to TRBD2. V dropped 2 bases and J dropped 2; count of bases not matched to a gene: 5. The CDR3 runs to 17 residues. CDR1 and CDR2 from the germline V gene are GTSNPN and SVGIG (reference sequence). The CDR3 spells CAWSWGLAGVPYNEQFF. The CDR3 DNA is TGTGCCTGGAGTTGGGGACTAGCGGGAGTCCCCTACAATGAGCAGTTCTTC. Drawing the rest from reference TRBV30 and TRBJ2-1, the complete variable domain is SQTIHQWPATLVQPVGSPLSLECTVEGTSNPNLYWYRQAAGRGLQLLFYSVGIGQISSEVPQNLSASRPQDRQFILSSKKLLLSDSGFYLCAWSWGLAGVPYNEQFFGPGTRLTVL.

The CDR3 bases are TGTGCCAGCAGCTTACCAGGGGCGGATACGCAGTATTTT. This encodes CASSLPGADTQYF. This chain links TRBV7-3 with TRBJ2-3; D is possibly TRBD1 (6 bases). The CDR3 covers 13 residues. Germline V gene data show CDR1 as SGHTA and CDR2 as FQGTGA. V lost 2 bases and J lost 6, with 9 bases in between.

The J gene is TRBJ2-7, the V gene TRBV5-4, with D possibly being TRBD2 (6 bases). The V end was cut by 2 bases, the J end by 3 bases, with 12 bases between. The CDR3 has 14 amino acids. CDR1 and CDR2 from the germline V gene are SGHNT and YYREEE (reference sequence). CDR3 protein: CASSFGGRNYEQYF. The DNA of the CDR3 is TGTGCCAGCAGCTTTGGTGGGAGGAACTACGAGCAGTACTTC.

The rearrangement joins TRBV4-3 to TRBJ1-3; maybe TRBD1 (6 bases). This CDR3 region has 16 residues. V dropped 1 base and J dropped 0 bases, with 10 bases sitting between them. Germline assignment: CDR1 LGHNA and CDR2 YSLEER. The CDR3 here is CASSQGTATSGNTIYF. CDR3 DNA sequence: TGCGCCAGCAGCCAAGGGACAGCCACCTCTGGAAACACCATATATTTT.

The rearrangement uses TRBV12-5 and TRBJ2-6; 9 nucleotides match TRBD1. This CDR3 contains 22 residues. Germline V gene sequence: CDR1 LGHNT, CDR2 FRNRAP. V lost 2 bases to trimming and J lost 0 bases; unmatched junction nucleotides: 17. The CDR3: CASGLIQGATLIPPSGANVLTF. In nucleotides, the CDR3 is TGTGCTAGTGGTTTGATACAGGGGGCGACGTTAATCCCCCCCTCTGGGGCCAACGTCCTGACTTTC.

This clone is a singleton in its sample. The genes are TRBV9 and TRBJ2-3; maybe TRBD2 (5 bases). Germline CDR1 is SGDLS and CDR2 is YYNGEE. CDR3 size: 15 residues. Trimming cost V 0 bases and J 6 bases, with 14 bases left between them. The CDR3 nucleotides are TGTGCCAGCAGCGTAGGTCCAGAGGGCAGGGATACGCAGTATTTT. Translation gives CASSVGPEGRDTQYF. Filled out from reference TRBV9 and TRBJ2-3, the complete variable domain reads DSGVTQTPKHLITATGQRVTLRCSPRSGDLSVYWYQQSLDQGLQFLIQYYNGEERAKGNILERFSAQQFPDLHSELNLSSLELGDSALYFCASSVGPEGRDTQYFGPGTRLTVL.

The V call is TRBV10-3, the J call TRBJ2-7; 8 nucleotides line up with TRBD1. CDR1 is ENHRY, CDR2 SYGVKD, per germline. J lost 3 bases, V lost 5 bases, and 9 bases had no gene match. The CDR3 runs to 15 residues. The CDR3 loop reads CAISIGQGENYEQYF. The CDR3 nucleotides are TGTGCCATCAGTATCGGACAGGGCGAAAACTACGAGCAGTACTTC.

The CDR3 nucleotides are TGTGCCAGCCAAACCGCGGTTTTGAACACTGAAGCTTTCTTT. This gives the protein CASQTAVLNTEAFF. The rearrangement joins TRBV7-9 to TRBJ1-1; D unresolved. The germline V gene has CDR1 SEHNR and CDR2 FQNEAQ (reference sequence). Trimming shortened V by 8 bases and J by 0 bases, and 13 bases separated the two germline ends. The CDR3 has 14 amino acids.

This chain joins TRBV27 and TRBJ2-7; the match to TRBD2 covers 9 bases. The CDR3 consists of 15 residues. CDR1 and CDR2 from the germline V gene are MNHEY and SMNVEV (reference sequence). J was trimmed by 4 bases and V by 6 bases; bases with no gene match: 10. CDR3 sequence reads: CASSSGASGIYEQYF. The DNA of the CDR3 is TGTGCCAGCAGCTCGGGGGCTAGCGGGATATACGAGCAGTACTTC.

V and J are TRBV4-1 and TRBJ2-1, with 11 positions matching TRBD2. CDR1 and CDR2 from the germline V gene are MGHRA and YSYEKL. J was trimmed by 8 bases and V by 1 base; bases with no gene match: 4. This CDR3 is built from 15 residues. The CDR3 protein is CASSQGLAGGHEQFF. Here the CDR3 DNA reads TGCGCCAGCAGCCAAGGGCTAGCGGGAGGTCATGAGCAGTTCTTC.

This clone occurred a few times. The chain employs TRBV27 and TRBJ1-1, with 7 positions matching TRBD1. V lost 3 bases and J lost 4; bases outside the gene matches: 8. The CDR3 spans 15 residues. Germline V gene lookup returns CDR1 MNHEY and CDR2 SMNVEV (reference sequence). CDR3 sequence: CASSFSGQAPTEAFF. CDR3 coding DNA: TGTGCCAGCAGTTTTTCCGGACAGGCTCCCACTGAAGCTTTCTTT.

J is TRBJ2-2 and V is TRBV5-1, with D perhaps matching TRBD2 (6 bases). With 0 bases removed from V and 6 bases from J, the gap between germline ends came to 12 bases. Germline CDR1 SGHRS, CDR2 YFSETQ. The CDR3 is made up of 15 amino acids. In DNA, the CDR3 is TGCGCCAGCAGCTTGGACCCAGGAGGGGCCGGGGAGCTGTTTTTT. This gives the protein CASSLDPGGAGELFF. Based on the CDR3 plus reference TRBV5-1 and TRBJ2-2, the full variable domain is KAGVTQTPRYLIKTRGQQVTLSCSPISGHRSVSWYQQTPGQGLQFLFEYFSETQRNKGNFPGRFSGRQFSNSRSEMNVSTLELGDSALYLCASSLDPGGAGELFFGEGSRLTVL.

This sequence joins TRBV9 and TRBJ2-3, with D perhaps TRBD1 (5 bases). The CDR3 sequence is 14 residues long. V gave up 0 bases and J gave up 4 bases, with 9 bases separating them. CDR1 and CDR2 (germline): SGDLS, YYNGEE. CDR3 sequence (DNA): TGTGCCAGCAGCGTAGAGGCAGGGCCAGATACGCAGTATTTT. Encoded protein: CASSVEAGPDTQYF.

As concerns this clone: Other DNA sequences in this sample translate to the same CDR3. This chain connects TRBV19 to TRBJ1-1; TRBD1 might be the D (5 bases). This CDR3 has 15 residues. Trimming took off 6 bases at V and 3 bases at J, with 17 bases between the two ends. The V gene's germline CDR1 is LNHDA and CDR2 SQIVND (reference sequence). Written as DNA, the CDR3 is TGTGCCAGTAGCACCGGACACACCTGGGACACTGAAGCTTTCTTT. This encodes CASSTGHTWDTEAFF.